The source of this TCR beta chain is a study of OX40 agonist ivuxolimab in advanced cancers. Across the study: In this cohort, patients received ivuxolimab, an agonistic anti-OX40 (CD134) antibody. Patients treated during dose escalation were battling hepatocellular carcinoma, melanoma, renal cell or head and neck cancer. Findings of the study overall: Normalized T-cell clonal expansion was also low in a subset of nonresponders.

For this clone: Its antigen is not identified.

Patients were ineligible given autoimmune disease history or systemic immunosuppression. Sequenced by immunoSEQ multiplex PCR; TCRdb stores in-frame clones only, minus some. The data show approximately 35,000 clones, more than 70% seen once. The CDR3 has 12 residues. The V gene lost 5 bases and the J gene lost 6 bases, with 11 bases spanning the gap. CDR1 and CDR2 from the germline V gene are MGHDK and SYGVNS. The input for sequencing was CD4+ or CD8+ T cells sorted from blood, taken in a trial of the OX40 agonist ivuxolimab. The receptor was isolated from an adult with an advanced solid tumor such as melanoma, head and neck, liver or kidney cancer. The V and J genes are TRBV25-1 and TRBJ2-7; no definite D call. The CDR3 DNA reads as TGTGCCAGCAGTTCAATGGTTGCCGAGCAGTACTTC. Translating gives CASSSMVAEQYF.